The rows below give T cell receptor beta chains drawn from one sample of a study of post-analysis software for immune sequencing data. TCRdb independently ran MiXCR on the PCR reads; one entry per CDR3 protein. The profile shows a few hundred thousand distinct CDR3 sequences, 30% to 45% of them singletons. The sample taken for sequencing was blood. Receptors originate from a girl aged 2-15 years with multiple sclerosis. CDR3s include the opening cysteine and the closing phenylalanine or tryptophan. The D gene is left open where the match is weak. The size entry is marked missing in some rows and otherwise reads once, few, many or a size class.

>TRBV12-3/TRBV12-4|few|TRBJ1-2|-
TGTGCCAGCAGTTCGACAGGAGCCTACTATGGCTACACCTTC
CASSSTGAYYGYTF
>TRBV4-2|-|TRBJ2-7|-
TGTGCCAGCAGCCCGCGTCCGGGACTCTCAAGCTCCTACGAGCAGTACTTC
CASSPRPGLSSSYEQYF
>TRBV2|-|TRBJ1-5|-
TGTGCCAGCAGTGAAGCTCAGGGTGGACAGCCCCAGCATTTT
CASSEAQGGQPQHF
>TRBV15|-|TRBJ2-1|-
TGTGCCACCAGCCGAACGGGACTCGGCTACAATGAGCAGTTCTTC
CATSRTGLGYNEQFF
>TRBV12-3/TRBV12-4|few|TRBJ2-1|TRBD2
TGTGCCAGCAGTCCTAGCGGGGGATCTACAGGCGATGAGCAGTTCTTC
CASSPSGGSTGDEQFF
>TRBV19|-|TRBJ1-2|-
TGTGCCAGTAGTATCTTGCAGGGGCGCGGCTATGGCTACACCTTC
CASSILQGRGYGYTF
>TRBV20-1|-|TRBJ1-3|-
TGCAGTGCTAGCTGGAAAAACAGATCTCCTCGTGGGCGGTCTGGAAACACCATATATTTT
CSASWKNRSPRGRSGNTIYF
>TRBV5-6|-|TRBJ2-5|-
TGTGCCAGCAGCTTGGGCGCGGGGATTCGGGAGACCCAGTACTTC
CASSLGAGIRETQYF
>TRBV11-2|-|TRBJ2-7|-
TGTGCCAGCAGCCTGATTGGGACCGCAACCTACGAGCAGTACTTC
CASSLIGTATYEQYF
>TRBV28|-|TRBJ1-6|-
TGTGCCAGCAGTCCGCCCGTTCGGGGTTGGACACCCCTCCACTTT
CASSPPVRGWTPLHF
>TRBV7-3|-|TRBJ2-7|-
TGTGCCAGCAGCTTAACGTTGGGGCACGAGCAGTACTTC
CASSLTLGHEQYF
>TRBV27|-|TRBJ2-7|-
TGTGCCAGCGTTAGCCGTAACGGGAGCTCCTACAATGAGCAGTACTTC
CASVSRNGSSYNEQYF
>TRBV10-3|-|TRBJ2-3|TRBD1
TGTGCCATCAGTGAGTCCCCGGGACAGGCTGGCACAGATACGCAGTATTTT
CAISESPGQAGTDTQYF
>TRBV2|-|TRBJ1-2|-
TGTGCCAGCAGTGCCTACAAGAACTATGGCTACACCTTC
CASSAYKNYGYTF
>TRBV7-2|-|TRBJ2-5|-
TGTGCCAGCAGCTTAGGGGTTGGTCAGTGGGAGACCCAGTACTTC
CASSLGVGQWETQYF
>TRBV4-1|few|TRBJ2-4|TRBD2
TGCGCCAGCAGAACGCGGGGGGAAGTCCAGGACATTCAGTACTTC
CASRTRGEVQDIQYF
>TRBV3-1|-|TRBJ2-1|-
TGTGCCAGCAGCCAATCTCAGGGGCCCTACGAGCAGTTCTTC
CASSQSQGPYEQFF
>TRBV29-1|-|TRBJ2-5|-
TGCAGCGTTGTCGTCTGGGACACAGAAGAGACCCAGTACTTC
CSVVVWDTEETQYF
>TRBV12-5|-|TRBJ2-3|-
TGTGCTAGTGGTTTTCTACTAGCCGAGGTAAATACGCAGTATTTT
CASGFLLAEVNTQYF
>TRBV3-1|few|TRBJ1-2|-
TGTGCCAGCAGCCAAGGTCCAACCAACTATGGCTACACCTTC
CASSQGPTNYGYTF
>TRBV5-1|few|TRBJ2-1|TRBD1
TGTGCCAGCAGGACAGGGAGCTCCTACAATGAGCAGTTCTTC
CASRTGSSYNEQFF
>TRBV28|-|TRBJ1-2|-
TGTGCCAGCAGTTTTTTTTTCTGTAACGACCCTGGCCGCCCGACTAATAATTATGGCTACACCTTC
CASSFFFCNDPGRPTNNYGYTF
>TRBV6-5|-|TRBJ2-1|-
TGTGCCAGCAGTCCCCCCCTTCGCGAGTCCTACAATGAGCAGTTCTTC
CASSPPLRESYNEQFF